This entry features one T cell receptor (beta chain) sequence. Its antigen remains unidentified. No clone much larger than this one lies a single base away; base qualities are absent. This entry is derived from a study of identical twins (dated by TCRdb to 2016 to 2017). In the study overall: The study deep-sequenced TCR alpha and beta repertoires from monozygotic twins, unrelated adults of various ages and cord blood to test whether fetal clonotypes persist. To rule out contamination, the twin experiments were replicated at different times with different library preparation protocols. Study-wide conclusions, independent of this receptor: Abundant cord blood beta clonotypes carried fewer insertions; young adult naive repertoires showed a weaker similar trend, while memory repertoires showed none. Recombination models systematically underestimated out-of-frame TCR alpha sharing in monozygotic twins but agreed with sharing between unrelated individuals. Compared with coincidental sharing between unrelated individuals, out-of-frame TCR alpha sequences shared between twins showed an excess of sequences with low generation probability. Conclusions relied on cross-sectional statistical analysis, since the same donors could not be followed over many years. The excess sharing between twins in beta out-of-frame sequences was weaker because fewer shared sequences reduced the signal-to-noise ratio. Zero-insertion analyses could be partly confounded by invariant T cells such as MAIT and iNKT, although diverse VJ usage argued against such confounding for most clonotypes.

V was cut back by 7 bases and J by 5 bases, leaving a gap of 12 bases between them. Its CDR3 holds 12 amino acids, cysteine through phenylalanine. The only DNA kept is the CDR3, 36 bases in frame from the first base. The germline V gene sets CDR1 to SQVTM and CDR2 to ANQGSEA. Libraries were constructed by 5' RACE. Sequenced using an Illumina HiSeq 2000. A universal primer binding site was introduced by template switching, and a unique molecular identifier was present in the final cDNA, enabling accurate counting of TCR cDNA molecules. First-strand cDNA for TCR alpha and beta chains was synthesized from specific primers in the conserved constant-segment region. To control for contamination, each cDNA library was double barcoded with a SMART-Mk sample barcode plus Illumina barcodes. Two successive PCR steps introduced TruSeq adapter sequences along with Illumina sample barcodes. TCR alpha and beta cDNA libraries were sequenced on the Illumina HiSeq platform with custom primers. The paper's data handling went like this. MiGEC was used to process raw reads and extract unique molecular identifiers, and MiXCR was used to find CDR3 positions. Recombination models were inferred per individual with the repgenHMM and IGoR tools using an EM algorithm. The analysis of shared clonotypes was done with the tcR package in R, with sharing normalized by the product of cloneset sizes. To study raw recombination without the effects of thymic and clonal selection, out-of-frame nonproductive sequences were analyzed. The raw public reads went through TCRdb reprocessing: fastp at Q25, MiXCR clone calling, in-frame beta chains kept. CDR3 protein sequences are deduplicated, and each keeps its most common genes and DNA. These V and J calls rely on TCRdb rather than the paper's analysis. This sample has 350,000 to 450,000 distinct CDR3 sequences in its table, and roughly 20% of those were observed once. Jointly, the top ten make up around 10% of the sample.

Only healthy Caucasian donors were included. Three unrelated non-twin adults were also sequenced: a male aged 18 to 30, a male aged 50 to 60 and a female aged 50 to 60. Miltenyi CD45RO+ enrichment and human naive T-cell isolation kits were used to isolate memory (CD45RO+) and naive T cells from PBMC. This clonotype was obtained from a man aged 45-65 years in good health. Sequences were obtained from naive T cells sorted from blood. The label giving this sample's cell subset or site can be read as: cells isolated with a human naive T-cell isolation kit. Rearrangement joined TRBV29-1 to TRBJ2-1, with the D call tentatively TRBD1 or TRBD2, each fitting 5 bases. This receptor has the CDR3 CSAGPEDNEQFF. The nucleotide sequence is given as TGCAGCGCGGGACCTGAGGACAATGAGCAGTTCTTC.